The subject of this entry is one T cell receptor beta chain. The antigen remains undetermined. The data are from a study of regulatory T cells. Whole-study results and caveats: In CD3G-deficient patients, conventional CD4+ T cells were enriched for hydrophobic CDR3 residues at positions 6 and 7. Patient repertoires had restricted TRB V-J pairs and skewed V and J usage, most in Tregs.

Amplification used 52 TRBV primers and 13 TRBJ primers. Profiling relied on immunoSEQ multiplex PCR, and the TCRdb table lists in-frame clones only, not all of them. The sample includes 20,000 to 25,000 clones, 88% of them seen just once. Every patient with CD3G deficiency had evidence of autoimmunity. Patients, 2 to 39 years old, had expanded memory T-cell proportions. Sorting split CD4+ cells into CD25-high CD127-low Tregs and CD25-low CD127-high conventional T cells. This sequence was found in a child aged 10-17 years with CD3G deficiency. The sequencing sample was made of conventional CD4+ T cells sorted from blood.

The DNA of the CDR3 is TGTGCCAGTAGTATAGGAGGGGCAGCTTACAATGAGCAGTTCTTC. Residues: CASSIGGAAYNEQFF. V and J are TRBV19 and TRBJ2-1; the D call may be TRBD1 or TRBD2 (5 bases each). This CDR3 contains 15 residues. Trimming left V 1 base short and J 4 bases short, with 11 bases between. Germline V gives CDR1 LNHDA, CDR2 SQIVND (reference sequence). The complete variable domain, with remaining parts taken from reference TRBV19 and TRBJ2-1, reads DGGITQSPKYLFRKEGQNVTLSCEQNLNHDAMYWYRQDPGQGLRLIYYSQIVNDFQKGDIAEGYSVSREKKESFPLTVTSAQKNPTAFYLCASSIGGAAYNEQFFGPGTRLTVL.